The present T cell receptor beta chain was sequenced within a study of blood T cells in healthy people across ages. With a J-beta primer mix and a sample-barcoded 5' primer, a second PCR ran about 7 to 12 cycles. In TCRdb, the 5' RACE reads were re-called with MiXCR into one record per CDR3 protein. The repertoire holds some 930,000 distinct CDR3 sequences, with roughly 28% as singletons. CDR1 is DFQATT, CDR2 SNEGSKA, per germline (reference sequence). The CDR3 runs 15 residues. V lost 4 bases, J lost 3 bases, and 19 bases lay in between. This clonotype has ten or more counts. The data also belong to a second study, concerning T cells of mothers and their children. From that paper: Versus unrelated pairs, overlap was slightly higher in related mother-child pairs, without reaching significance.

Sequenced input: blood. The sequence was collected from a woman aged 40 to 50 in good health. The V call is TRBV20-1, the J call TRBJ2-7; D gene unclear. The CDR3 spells CSAKQIVQSDYEQYF. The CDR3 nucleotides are TGCAGTGCTAAACAAATAGTACAGTCTGACTACGAGCAGTACTTC.